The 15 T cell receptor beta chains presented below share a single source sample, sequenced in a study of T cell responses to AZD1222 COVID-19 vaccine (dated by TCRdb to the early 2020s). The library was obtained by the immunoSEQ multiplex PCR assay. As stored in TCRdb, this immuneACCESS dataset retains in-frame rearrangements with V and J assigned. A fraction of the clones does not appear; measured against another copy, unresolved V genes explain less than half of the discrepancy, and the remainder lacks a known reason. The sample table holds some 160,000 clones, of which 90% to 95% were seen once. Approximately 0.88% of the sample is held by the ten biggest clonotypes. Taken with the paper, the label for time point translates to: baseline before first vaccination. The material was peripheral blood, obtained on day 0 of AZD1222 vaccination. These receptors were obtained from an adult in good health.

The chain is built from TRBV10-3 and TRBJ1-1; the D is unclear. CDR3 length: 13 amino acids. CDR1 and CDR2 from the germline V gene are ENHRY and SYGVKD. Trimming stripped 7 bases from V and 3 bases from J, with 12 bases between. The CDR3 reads CAIKGQRDTEAFF. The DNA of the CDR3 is TGTGCCATCAAAGGTCAAAGGGACACTGAAGCTTTCTTT.

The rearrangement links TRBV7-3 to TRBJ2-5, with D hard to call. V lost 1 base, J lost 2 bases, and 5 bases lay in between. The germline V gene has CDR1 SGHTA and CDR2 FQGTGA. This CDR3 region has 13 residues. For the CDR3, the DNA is TGTGCCAGCAGCTTAAGGAGACAAGAGACCCAGTACTTC. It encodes CASSLRRQETQYF.

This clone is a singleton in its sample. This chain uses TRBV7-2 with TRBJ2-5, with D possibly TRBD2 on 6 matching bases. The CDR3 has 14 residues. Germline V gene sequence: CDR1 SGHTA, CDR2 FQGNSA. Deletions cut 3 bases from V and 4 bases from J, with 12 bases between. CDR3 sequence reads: CASSLGGGIETQYF. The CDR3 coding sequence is TGTGCCAGCAGCTTGGGTGGGGGGATAGAGACCCAGTACTTC.

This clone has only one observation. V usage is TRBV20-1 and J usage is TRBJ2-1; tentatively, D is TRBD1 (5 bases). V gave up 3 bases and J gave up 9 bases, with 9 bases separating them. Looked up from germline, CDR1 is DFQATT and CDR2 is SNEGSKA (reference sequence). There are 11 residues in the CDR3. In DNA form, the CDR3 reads TGCAGTGCTAGTGATAGGGGTGAGCAGTTCTTC. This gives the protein CSASDRGEQFF.

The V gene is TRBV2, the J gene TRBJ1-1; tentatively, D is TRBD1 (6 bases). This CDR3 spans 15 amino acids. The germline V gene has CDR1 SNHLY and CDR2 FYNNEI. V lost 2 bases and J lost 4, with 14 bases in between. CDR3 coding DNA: TGTGCCAGCAGTGAACTCAGGGCAGGGGCCACTGAAGCTTTCTTT. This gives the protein CASSELRAGATEAFF. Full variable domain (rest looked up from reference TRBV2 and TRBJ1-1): EPEVTQTPSHQVTQMGQEVILRCVPISNHLYFYWYRQILGQKVEFLVSFYNNEISEKSEIFDDQFSVERPDGSNFTLKIRSTKLEDSAMYFCASSELRAGATEAFFGQGTRLTVV.

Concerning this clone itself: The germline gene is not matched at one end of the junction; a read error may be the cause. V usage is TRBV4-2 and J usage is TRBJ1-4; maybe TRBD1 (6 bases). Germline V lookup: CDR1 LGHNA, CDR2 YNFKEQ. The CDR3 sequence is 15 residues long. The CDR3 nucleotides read TGTGCCAGCAGCCAAGGCGGGGGGCTGGATGAAAAGCTGTTTTTT. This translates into CASSQGGGLDEKLFF.

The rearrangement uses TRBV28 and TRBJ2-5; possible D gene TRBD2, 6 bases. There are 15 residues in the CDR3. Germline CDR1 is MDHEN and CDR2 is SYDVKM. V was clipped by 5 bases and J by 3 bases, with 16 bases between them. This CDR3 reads CASSPPGTAKETQYF. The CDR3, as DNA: TGTGCCAGCAGTCCCCCCGGGACTGCGAAAGAGACCCAGTACTTC.

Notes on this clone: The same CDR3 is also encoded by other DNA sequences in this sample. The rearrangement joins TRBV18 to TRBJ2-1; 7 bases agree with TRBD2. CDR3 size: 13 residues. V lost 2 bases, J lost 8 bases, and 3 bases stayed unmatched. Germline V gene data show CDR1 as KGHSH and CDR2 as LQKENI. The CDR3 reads CASSPGGGDEQFF. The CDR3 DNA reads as TGTGCCAGCTCACCAGGGGGAGGGGATGAGCAGTTCTTC.

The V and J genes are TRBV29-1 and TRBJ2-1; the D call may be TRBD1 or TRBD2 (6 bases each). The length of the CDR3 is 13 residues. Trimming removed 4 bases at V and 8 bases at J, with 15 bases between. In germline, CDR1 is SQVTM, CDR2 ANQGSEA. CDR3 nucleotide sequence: TGCAGCGTTGGGCTAGGGGGGTTATATGAGCAGTTCTTC. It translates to CSVGLGGLYEQFF.

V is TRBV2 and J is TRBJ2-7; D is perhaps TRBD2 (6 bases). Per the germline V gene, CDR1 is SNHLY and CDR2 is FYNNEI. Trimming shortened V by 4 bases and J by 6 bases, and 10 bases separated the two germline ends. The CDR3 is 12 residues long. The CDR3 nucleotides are TGTGCCAGCAGTGGCGGGGTAGGCGAGCAGTACTTC. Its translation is CASSGGVGEQYF.

The CDR3 DNA sequence: TGTGCCAGCAGCGTATTCCGGCACGATGAGCAGTTCTTC. This gives the protein CASSVFRHDEQFF. This chain connects TRBV9 to TRBJ2-1; D remains unclear. Germline V CDR1 and CDR2: SGDLS, YYNGEE. V was cut by 1 base and J by 8 bases, with 10 bases left in between. CDR3 length: 13 residues.

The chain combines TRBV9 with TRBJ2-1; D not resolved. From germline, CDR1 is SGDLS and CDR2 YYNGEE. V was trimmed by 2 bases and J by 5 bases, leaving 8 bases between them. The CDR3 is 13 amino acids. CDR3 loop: CASSVGVHNEQFF. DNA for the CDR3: TGTGCCAGCAGCGTGGGCGTCCACAATGAGCAGTTCTTC. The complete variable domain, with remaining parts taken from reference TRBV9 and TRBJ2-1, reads DSGVTQTPKHLITATGQRVTLRCSPRSGDLSVYWYQQSLDQGLQFLIQYYNGEERAKGNILERFSAQQFPDLHSELNLSSLELGDSALYFCASSVGVHNEQFFGPGTRLTVL.

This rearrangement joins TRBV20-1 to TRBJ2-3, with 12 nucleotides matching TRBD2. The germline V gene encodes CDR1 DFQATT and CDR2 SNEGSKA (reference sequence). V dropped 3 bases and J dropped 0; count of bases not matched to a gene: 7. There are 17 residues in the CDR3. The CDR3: CSASWASGGVSTDTQYF. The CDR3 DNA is TGCAGTGCTAGTTGGGCTAGCGGGGGGGTAAGCACAGATACGCAGTATTTT.

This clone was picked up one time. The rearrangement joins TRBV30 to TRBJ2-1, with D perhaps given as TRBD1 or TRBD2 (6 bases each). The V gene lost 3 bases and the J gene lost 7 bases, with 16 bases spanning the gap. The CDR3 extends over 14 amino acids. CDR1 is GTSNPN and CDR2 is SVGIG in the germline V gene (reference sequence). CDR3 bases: TGTGCCTGGAGGGCCAGGCGGAGGGGGAATGAGCAGTTCTTC. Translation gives CAWRARRRGNEQFF.

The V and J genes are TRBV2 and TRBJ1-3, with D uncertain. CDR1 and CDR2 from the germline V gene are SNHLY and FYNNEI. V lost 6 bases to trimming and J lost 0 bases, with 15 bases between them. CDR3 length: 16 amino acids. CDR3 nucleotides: TGTGCCAGCAGAAGAAGTATCAGCCGCTCTGGAAACACCATATATTTT. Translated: CASRRSISRSGNTIYF.